The subject of this entry is one T cell receptor beta chain. There is no known antigen for this receptor. The sample holds no much larger clone one base away, and base qualities are not on file. The sample belongs to a study of blood T cells in healthy people across ages (dated by TCRdb to the mid-2010s). Background for the entire study: In model experiments, template switching captured about one uniquely barcoded TCR beta cDNA molecule for every two T cells. Donors of different ages were randomly distributed across sequencing lanes to avoid experimental bias. The donors were split into four age groups: young (average 16 years), middle-aged (nearly 40), aged (roughly 68) and long-lived (under 85). Using deep sequencing normalized with unique cDNA molecular identifiers, the study measured how TCR beta repertoire diversity changes with age. Two additional independent replicas of 1 million unique cDNA reads from the same blood draw were analyzed for two donors (one aged 18 to 30 and one aged 80 or older).

What the research found in general, with its limitations: Donor CMV infection status was unknown, potentially confounding age-related changes in expanded clonotypes. Compared with the aged group, the long-lived group had more naive CD4+ T cells, fewer expanded clones and increased TCR diversity, suggesting age selection. The percentage of naive T cells measured by flow cytometry correlated strongly with observed TCR beta diversity. As age increased, observed TCR beta diversity per million T cells dropped in a roughly linear way, and a significant reduction was already evident by age about 40. Bulk unsorted PBMC profiling prevented conclusive comparison of naive and antigen-experienced compartments. Estimates of total diversity based on one million sequenced T cells were regarded as lower bounds and as underestimates.

The 39 donors, aged about 6 to 95 years, were systemically healthy Caucasian individuals from Russia. Each donor gave around 9.9 milliliters of peripheral blood, collected into EDTA-treated Vacutainer tubes. Ficoll-Paque density-gradient centrifugation was used to isolate PBMCs, with at least 7 million per sample. Total RNA was extracted from PBMCs with Trizol reagent, with at least 5.5 micrograms obtained per sample. For every donor, flow cytometry on a PBMC aliquot measured the percentage of naive CD45RAhigh/CD27high T cells. The CDR3 runs 14 amino acids, cysteine and phenylalanine included. Just the 42-base CDR3 DNA is kept, in frame starting at base 1. Libraries came from 5' RACE. TCRdb shows the sequencer as Illumina HiSeq 2500. A second roughly 6 to 11 cycle PCR used a sample-barcoded 5' primer and a J-beta primer mix. A template-switch 5' adaptor carrying 12 random nucleotides introduced a unique molecular identifier onto each TCR beta cDNA molecule. Each sample yielded at least 3 million CDR3-containing paired-end reads. The Mint cDNA synthesis kit, primed by a TRBC-specific oligonucleotide, was used to synthesize first-strand cDNA from all RNA. Following uracil-DNA glycosylase treatment, all cDNA underwent a first 18-cycle PCR with the universal primers M1SS and BC2_uni_R. The original pipeline was this. Normalization of each sample was performed by random selection of 1 million high-quality reads, each carrying a distinct molecular identifier. Reads sharing molecular identifiers were discarded rather than binned into consensus sequences. MiTCR, set to a Q25 quality threshold and the strictest error-elimination algorithm, was used for CDR3 identification, clonotype clustering and error correction. A nonparametric unseen species model with Euler transformation was used to estimate lower-bound total TCR beta diversity. TCRdb trimmed the raw reads at Q25, called clones with MiXCR and kept productive beta chains. Every CDR3 protein is listed once, alongside the most common genes and DNA of its rows. The authors' filters were not applied to this entry. The sample records about 1.8 million distinct CDR3 sequences, around half of which are singletons. Approximately 2.1% of the sample goes to the ten largest clones.

The sequence was collected from a woman aged 40 to 49 in good health. Material for sequencing was blood. The V gene is TRBV12-3 or TRBV12-4 and the J gene is TRBJ2-5; the D segment cannot be called with confidence. The J call may not be correct, given that the DNA end is closer to TRBJ2-7. This receptor has the CDR3 CASSLEEIGYEQYF. DNA sequence: TGTGCCAGCAGTTTAGAGGAAATTGGGTACGAGCAGTACTTC.